This T cell receptor beta chain came from a study of control samples from healthy donors and cancer patients. The germline V gene encodes CDR1 LGHNT and CDR2 FRNRAP. The V segment lost 5 bases and the J segment 1 base; nucleotides outside the gene matches: 6. The CDR3 length is 16 residues. TCRdb's table, derived via immunoSEQ multiplex PCR, lists solely in-frame clones and lacks some. The table includes approximately 100,000 clones, around 80% detected once. The sequenced material came from blood. The receptor was derived from a man between 60 and 70 years old in good health. This rearrangement joins TRBV12-5 to TRBJ2-7, with 12 nucleotides matching TRBD2. CDR3 amino acids: CASGGVGTSGSYEQYF. DNA for the CDR3: TGTGCTAGTGGTGGAGTAGGGACTAGCGGGTCCTACGAGCAGTACTTC.